This is a list of T cell receptor beta chains from one sample in a study of cytomegalovirus exposure and HLA in healthy donors. Sequenced by immunoSEQ multiplex PCR; TCRdb stores in-frame clones only, minus some. The sample consists of over 100,000 clones, roughly two thirds of them appearing once. Sequencing used PBMCs. All receptors come from a young woman in good health and CMV-seronegative. The CDR3 runs from the conserved cysteine through the conserved F or W. The D gene is left open where the match is weak. Size is omitted from some rows. Given values are once, few, many or a class for expanded clones.

d_call	v_call	clone_size	j_call	cdr3_aa	cdr3_nt
NA	TRBV7-8	NA	TRBJ2-7	CASSPPLSSEQYF	TGTGCCAGCAGCCCCCCGTTATCCTCCGAGCAGTACTTC
NA	TRBV6-1	NA	TRBJ1-6	CASSESQVGPLHF	TGTGCCAGCAGTGAATCCCAGGTCGGACCCCTCCACTTT
NA	TRBV7-9	NA	TRBJ1-4	CASSPTTQPEKLFF	TGTGCCAGCAGCCCCACAACACAGCCAGAAAAACTGTTTTTT
TRBD1	TRBV5-1	NA	TRBJ2-5	CASSSGTGAKETQYF	TGCGCCAGCAGCTCCGGGACAGGAGCGAAAGAGACCCAGTACTTC
TRBD1	TRBV7-8	NA	TRBJ1-5	CAGRLHGTGDTNQPQHF	TGTGCCGGAAGATTACACGGGACAGGGGACACCAATCAGCCCCAGCATTTT
NA	TRBV25-1	few	TRBJ2-3	CASSELGSGNTDTQYF	TGTGCCAGCAGTGAATTGGGGTCGGGAAACACAGATACGCAGTATTTT
NA	TRBV7-2	NA	TRBJ2-7	CASSPGQEGPYEQYF	TGTGCCAGCAGCCCCGGACAGGAGGGGCCCTACGAGCAGTACTTC
TRBD1	TRBV5-4	few	TRBJ1-3	CASSRGQAGNTIYF	TGTGCCAGCAGCCGAGGACAGGCTGGAAACACCATATATTTT
TRBD2	TRBV7-2	few	TRBJ2-3	CASSKLSGSLDTQYF	TGTGCCAGCAGCAAACTTAGCGGGAGTTTAGATACGCAGTATTTT
TRBD2	TRBV2	NA	TRBJ2-7	CASSEPGGGRANEQYF	TGTGCCAGCAGTGAACCCGGTGGGGGGAGGGCCAACGAGCAGTACTTC
NA	TRBV18	few	TRBJ2-3	CASSPLRTGTSTDTQYF	TGTGCCAGCTCACCACTTAGGACCGGGACTAGCACAGATACGCAGTATTTT
NA	TRBV9	NA	TRBJ2-1	CASSVVGGQAYNEQFF	TGTGCCAGCAGCGTAGTCGGGGGGCAGGCCTACAATGAGCAGTTCTTC